Each of the 28 T cell receptor beta chains below was sequenced from the same sample in a study of T cells in Graves' hyperthyroidism and ophthalmopathy (dated by TCRdb to about 2019). Libraries came from multiplex PCR. Instrument on record: Illumina HiSeq 2000. TCR beta CDR3 regions were amplified from RNA transcripts. A first-round RT-PCR of the TCR CDR3 used the HTBI primer set with the Qiagen OneStep RT-PCR kit. Through fastp at Q25 and MiXCR, TCRdb rebuilt clones from the public reads, retaining in-frame beta chains. Rows matching on CDR3 protein sequence are summarized as one entry with the most common DNA and genes. The sample table lists roughly 420,000 distinct CDR3 sequences, 15% to 18% of them with a count of one. Just under 8% of the sample lies in the top ten. Sequencing used blood. These receptors were obtained from a woman between 18 and 29 years old with Graves' hyperthyroidism.

Notes on this clonotype: The junction departs from germline at one end; a sequencing error may be responsible. This chain uses TRBV29-1 with TRBJ1-2; D is perhaps TRBD1 (5 bases). The CDR3 loop spans 13 amino acids. Germline V CDR1 and CDR2: SQVTM, ANQGSEA. CDR3 residues: CGVLGAGVYGYTF. CDR3 DNA sequence: TGCGGCGTTCTGGGCGCGGGGGTTTATGGCTACACCTTC.

This clonotype was seen at least ten times. The V gene is TRBV29-1, the J gene TRBJ2-7; 10 bases align to TRBD1. This CDR3 spans 14 amino acids. With V trimmed by 4 bases and J by 5 bases, 8 bases remained unmatched. The germline gives CDR1 SQVTM, CDR2 ANQGSEA. The CDR3 loop reads CSVVFVTGGDEQYF. The CDR3 coding sequence is TGCAGCGTTGTGTTTGTGACAGGGGGCGACGAGCAGTACTTC.

The table lists this clonotype with a few counts. The chain uses TRBV7-9 and TRBJ2-7; perhaps TRBD2 as D (5 bases). Trimming stripped 1 base from V and 1 base from J, with 11 bases between. Germline V lookup: CDR1 SEHNR, CDR2 FQNEAQ (reference sequence). The length of the CDR3 is 15 residues. The CDR3 region is CASSLDSGNSYEQYF. As DNA, the CDR3 is TGTGCCAGCAGCTTAGACAGCGGCAATTCCTACGAGCAGTACTTC. Combining the CDR3 with reference TRBV7-9 and TRBJ2-7 gives the whole variable domain DTGVSQNPRHKITKRGQNVTFRCDPISEHNRLYWYRQTLGQGPEFLTYFQNEAQLEKSRLLSDRFSAERPKGSFSTLEIQRTEQGDSAMYLCASSLDSGNSYEQYFGPGTRLTVT.

This clonotype appeared a few times. The chain links TRBV19 to TRBJ2-1; TRBD2 aligns across 12 bases. The CDR3 runs to 15 residues. CDR1 LNHDA and CDR2 SQIVND come from the germline V gene (reference sequence). V was clipped by 3 bases and J by 6 bases; unmatched bases: 3. CDR3 coding DNA: TGTGCCAGTAGTATCCTAGCGGGAGGGCCCAATGAGCAGTTCTTC. Translation gives CASSILAGGPNEQFF.

The rearrangement uses TRBV28 and TRBJ2-3; no definite D call. This CDR3 has 15 residues. V shed 3 bases and J shed 4 bases, with 14 bases lying between them. The germline V gene encodes CDR1 MDHEN and CDR2 SYDVKM. In DNA form, the CDR3 reads TGTGCCAGCAGTTTTAGGGCGGCGTTTCCAGATACGCAGTATTTT. The encoded protein is CASSFRAAFPDTQYF.

There are many counts of this clonotype. The J gene is TRBJ1-2, the V gene TRBV5-1; 9 bases fit TRBD1. Trimming cost V 4 bases and J 2 bases; bases outside gene matches: 9. This CDR3 has 16 residues. The germline gives CDR1 SGHRS, CDR2 YFSETQ. The CDR3 region is CASSRIRTGDNYGYTF. The CDR3 region has the DNA TGCGCCAGCAGCCGCATACGGACAGGGGACAACTATGGCTACACCTTC.

This clonotype was recorded at least ten times. The chain links TRBV12-5 to TRBJ2-3; D unclear. CDR1 is LGHNT, CDR2 FRNRAP, per germline. The CDR3 runs 12 residues. With 5 bases removed from V and 6 bases from J, the gap between germline ends came to 9 bases. Written as DNA, the CDR3 is TGTGCTAGTGGTCCCATGGACGATACGCAGTATTTT. Its protein product is CASGPMDDTQYF.

The chain combines TRBV11-1 with TRBJ2-2; maybe TRBD2 (7 bases). This CDR3 spans 14 amino acids. V was cut by 6 bases and J by 6 bases, with 14 bases left in between. The germline V gene encodes CDR1 SGHAT and CDR2 FQDESV (reference sequence). DNA of the CDR3: TGTGCCAGCAGGGGGGGGGGGGCCGCCGGGGAGCTGTTTTTT. This encodes CASRGGGAAGELFF.

This clonotype has ten or more counts. The chain has TRBV28 and TRBJ1-5; the D gene is possibly TRBD1 (6 bases). This CDR3 contains 14 residues. Trimming left V 4 bases short and J 7 bases short, with 14 bases between. Germline-derived CDR1 and CDR2 are MDHEN and SYDVKM. The CDR3: CASSSGGRGQPQHF. Written as DNA, the CDR3 is TGTGCCAGCAGTTCCGGGGGGCGCGGGCAGCCCCAGCATTTT.

This clonotype appeared many times. The chain uses TRBV20-1 and TRBJ1-2, with TRBD1 as a possible D gene (6 bases). The CDR3 sequence is 14 residues long. V was shortened by 0 bases and J by 6 bases, with 14 bases between the two germline ends. Germline V gives CDR1 DFQATT, CDR2 SNEGSKA (reference sequence). CDR3: CSARDHRALHGYTF. CDR3 sequence (DNA): TGCAGTGCTAGAGATCACAGGGCCCTCCATGGCTACACCTTC.

This clonotype was detected many times. The genes are TRBV20-1 and TRBJ2-7, with D possibly being TRBD1 (6 bases). This CDR3 is built from 13 residues. Germline V gene lookup returns CDR1 DFQATT and CDR2 SNEGSKA (reference sequence). Trimming removed 6 bases at V and 3 bases at J, with 15 bases between. The CDR3 loop is CSAQHGTNYEQYF. The CDR3 DNA reads as TGCAGTGCGCAACACGGGACAAACTACGAGCAGTACTTC.

This clonotype was seen many times. This chain uses TRBV28 with TRBJ2-3; D remains unclear. V lost 4 bases and J 0 bases, leaving 14 bases between the germline ends. The CDR3 is made up of 16 amino acids. Germline V gene data show CDR1 as MDHEN and CDR2 as SYDVKM. The chain's CDR3 is CASSSLSEASTDTQYF. CDR3 coding DNA: TGTGCCAGCAGTTCCCTCAGTGAGGCTAGCACAGATACGCAGTATTTT.

At least ten counts were recorded for this clonotype. The rearrangement uses TRBV2 and TRBJ2-3; D is tentatively TRBD1 or TRBD2 (5 bases each). The CDR3 loop spans 14 amino acids. The germline CDR1 and CDR2 sequences are SNHLY and FYNNEI. V lost 6 bases, J lost 2 bases, and 12 bases lay in between. The CDR3 DNA follows: TGTGCCAGCAGGGGGGTAGCTTACACAGATACGCAGTATTTT. Amino acids: CASRGVAYTDTQYF.

The chain uses TRBV4-1 and TRBJ2-6; 9 bases are shared with TRBD1. This CDR3 has 17 amino acids. Germline assignment: CDR1 MGHRA and CDR2 YSYEKL. V lost 6 bases, J lost 2 bases, and 8 bases stayed unmatched. The CDR3: CASRAIGTGPGANVLTF. The CDR3 DNA sequence: TGCGCCAGCAGGGCAATTGGGACAGGGCCTGGGGCCAACGTCCTGACTTTC.

This clonotype was seen ten or more times. The chain carries TRBV6-2 or TRBV6-3 and TRBJ2-2; TRBD2 matches at 7 bases. The CDR3 length is 15 residues. J lost 1 base, V lost 5 bases, and 4 bases had no gene match. Germline-derived CDR1 and CDR2 are MNHEY and SVGEGT. In DNA, the CDR3 is TGTGCCAGCAGTCCAGCGGGATTGAACACCGGGGAGCTGTTTTTT. Its protein product is CASSPAGLNTGELFF.

CDR3 amino acids: CASSWAGLGKEQYF. The CDR3 DNA is TGTGCCAGCAGCTGGGCGGGGCTTGGCAAGGAGCAGTACTTC. The rearrangement joins TRBV5-6 to TRBJ2-7; tentatively, D is TRBD2 (6 bases). The CDR3 is 14 residues long. V was clipped by 3 bases and J by 7 bases, with 17 bases between them. Germline V gene data show CDR1 as SGHDT and CDR2 as YYEEEE.

The V and J genes are TRBV5-1 and TRBJ2-3, with 8 positions matching TRBD1. V trimming: 4 bases; J trimming: 4 bases; junction bases outside the gene matches: 11. The germline CDR1 and CDR2 sequences are SGHRS and YFSETQ. The CDR3 totals 16 residues. CDR3 residues: CASSPLRDRRSDTQYF. CDR3 nucleotides: TGCGCCAGCAGCCCACTCCGGGACAGGCGTTCAGATACGCAGTATTTT.

This clonotype has at least ten counts. J is TRBJ2-1 and V is TRBV9; D remains unclear. The CDR3 has 15 residues. Germline V CDR1 and CDR2: SGDLS, YYNGEE. V shed 4 bases and J shed 0 bases, with 11 bases lying between them. CDR3 loop: CASSLVGDSYNEQFF. The CDR3 nucleotides read TGTGCCAGCAGCCTGGTGGGTGACTCCTACAATGAGCAGTTCTTC.

This clonotype has ten or more counts. The chain uses TRBV14 and TRBJ2-1; D not certain. V lost 4 bases and J lost 0, with 7 bases in between. The CDR3 sequence is 14 residues long. Germline assignment: CDR1 SGHDN and CDR2 FVKESK. For the CDR3, the DNA is TGTGCCAGCAGCCGCGCTTCCTCCTACAATGAGCAGTTCTTC. Its protein product is CASSRASSYNEQFF.

CDR3 loop: CASSLEGGHYTEAFF. DNA for the CDR3: TGCGCCAGCAGCTTGGAAGGGGGACATTACACTGAAGCTTTCTTT. The chain employs TRBV5-1 and TRBJ1-1; a weak D match, TRBD1 (6 bases). V was shortened by 0 bases and J by 3 bases, with 12 bases between the two germline ends. Germline lookup yields CDR1 SGHRS and CDR2 YFSETQ. This CDR3 has 15 residues.

This clonotype has at least ten counts. The genes are TRBV28 and TRBJ1-4; D perhaps matches TRBD1 (6 bases). Germline CDR1 and CDR2: MDHEN and SYDVKM. The CDR3 spans 13 residues. V was trimmed by 6 bases and J by 6 bases, leaving 11 bases between them. The CDR3 sequence: CASSRGQYEKLFF. The CDR3 nucleotides are TGTGCCAGCAGCCGTGGACAGTATGAAAAACTGTTTTTT. Full variable domain (rest looked up from reference TRBV28 and TRBJ1-4): DVKVTQSSRYLVKRTGEKVFLECVQDMDHENMFWYRQDPGLGLRLIYFSYDVKMKEKGDIPEGYSVSREKKERFSLILESASTNQTSMYLCASSRGQYEKLFFGSGTQLSVL.

This clonotype showed up many times. The CDR3 DNA is TGTGCCAGCAGCTTAGATGGGAGTATGGACCAGAGGACTGAAGCTTTCTTT. Translated, it gives CASSLDGSMDQRTEAFF. V usage is TRBV11-3 and J usage is TRBJ1-1; no firm D call. CDR1 and CDR2 (germline): SGHNT, YENEEA. The V end was cut by 0 bases, the J end by 5 bases, with 19 bases between. The CDR3 is 17 residues long.

This clonotype was recorded many times. V and J are TRBV12-5 and TRBJ2-3; 12 nucleotides match TRBD2. This CDR3 has 21 amino acids. From germline, CDR1 is LGHNT and CDR2 FRNRAP. V gave up 1 base and J gave up 2 bases; unmatched junction bases: 16. CDR3 region: CASGLDPSLAGGETYTDTQYF. The DNA for the CDR3 is TGTGCTAGTGGTTTGGATCCCTCTCTAGCGGGAGGGGAGACTTACACAGATACGCAGTATTTT.

This clonotype was detected many times. J is TRBJ2-1 and V is TRBV6-1; 14 nucleotides match TRBD2. There are 16 residues in the CDR3. The ends lost 5 bases at V and 8 bases at J; junction bases unmatched: 8. Germline CDR1 MNHNS, CDR2 SASEGT. The CDR3 is CASSPRLAGGLDEQFF. CDR3 bases: TGTGCCAGCAGTCCCAGACTAGCGGGGGGGCTCGATGAGCAGTTCTTC.

This clonotype was seen at least ten times. This chain connects TRBV7-2 to TRBJ2-3; D perhaps matches TRBD1 (5 bases). CDR1 and CDR2 from the germline V gene are SGHTA and FQGNSA. CDR3 length: 15 residues. V was clipped by 5 bases and J by 0 bases, with 12 bases between them. In DNA form, the CDR3 reads TGTGCCAGCAGCACACAGGCGTCTAGCACAGATACGCAGTATTTT. Translated, it gives CASSTQASSTDTQYF.

This clonotype was observed many times. The chain recombines TRBV3-1 with TRBJ1-1; tentatively, D is TRBD1 (6 bases). The CDR3 contains 14 residues. Germline V gives CDR1 LGHDT, CDR2 YNNKEL (reference sequence). V lost 5 bases to trimming and J lost 1 base, with 11 bases between them. The CDR3 nucleotides read TGTGCCAGCAGCGAACTGACAGGGAACACTGAAGCTTTCTTT. It yields the protein CASSELTGNTEAFF.

Regarding this clonotype: A much larger clone differs from this one at a single base, so this may be a read error. V gene TRBV6-5 combines with J gene TRBJ1-1, with TRBD1 matching over 12 bases. Germline V gene data show CDR1 as MNHEY and CDR2 as SVGAGI. The CDR3 loop spans 15 amino acids. The CDR3 is CAISYSGQGAGKAFF. The CDR3 DNA follows: TGTGCCATCAGTTACTCGGGACAGGGGGCGGGTAAAGCTTTCTTT.

This clonotype was observed many times. This chain connects TRBV30 to TRBJ1-5, with D maybe TRBD1 (6 bases). Looked up from germline, CDR1 is GTSNPN and CDR2 is SVGIG (reference sequence). This CDR3 is 15 amino acids long. With 1 base removed from V and 6 bases from J, the gap between germline ends came to 16 bases. CDR3 nucleotides: TGTGCCTGGAGTGGGGGGGCCCAGTCCCGTCAGCCCCAGCATTTT. It encodes CAWSGGAQSRQPQHF.